The rows below give T cell receptor beta chains drawn from one sample of a study of cytotoxic CD8 clonotypes in ibrutinib-treated CLL. Here immunoSEQ multiplex PCR was the method, and the copy in TCRdb shows in-frame clones only, minus some. The top ten hold more than 7.5% of the sample, which has approximately 74,000 clones, 70% to 90% seen once. The sequencing here drew on PBMCs, taken at disease progression, from a patient treated with ibrutinib. The receptors come from a human donor with chronic lymphocytic leukemia. CDR3s include the opening cysteine and the closing phenylalanine or tryptophan. A D gene is named only where the DNA matches it firmly. Expanded clones are given a class, and other clones once, few, many or no size at all.

TRBV5-1	TRBJ1-3	NA	NA	CASSFGDSGNTIYF	TGCGCCAGCAGCTTTGGGGATTCTGGAAACACCATATATTTT
TRBV9	TRBJ1-1	NA	once	CASSVDNRAILSEAFF	TGTGCCAGCAGCGTAGATAATAGGGCCATCCTCTCTGAAGCTTTCTTT
TRBV27	TRBJ1-6	NA	few	CASSLSGPLNSPLHF	TGTGCCAGCAGTTTATCTGGTCCGTTGAATTCACCCCTCCACTTT
TRBV7-8	TRBJ1-5	TRBD1	NA	CASSTDRAQPQHF	TGTGCCAGCAGCACGGACAGGGCGCAGCCCCAGCATTTT
TRBV5-1	TRBJ1-3	NA	NA	CASSLDAQGSSGNTIYF	TGCGCCAGCAGCTTGGATGCTCAGGGCAGCTCTGGAAACACCATATATTTT
TRBV4-1	TRBJ2-3	NA	NA	CASSQAGFTQYF	TGCGCCAGCAGCCAAGCGGGGTTTACGCAGTATTTT
TRBV5-1	TRBJ1-4	NA	NA	CASGHDGGEKLFF	TGCGCCAGCGGCCACGATGGGGGTGAAAAACTGTTTTTT
TRBV28	TRBJ1-2	NA	NA	CASSSRSYGYTF	TGTGCCAGCAGCTCACGGAGTTATGGCTACACCTTC
TRBV11-3	TRBJ1-5	NA	NA	CASSPGGGHRDGNQPQHF	TGTGCCAGCAGCCCCGGTGGGGGACACAGGGATGGCAATCAGCCCCAGCATTTT
TRBV4-1	TRBJ1-3	NA	NA	CASSQDQWTATHSGNTIYF	TGCGCCAGCAGCCAAGATCAGTGGACAGCAACACACTCTGGAAACACCATATATTTT
TRBV5-6	TRBJ1-5	TRBD1	NA	CASSLRDRGREPQHF	TGTGCCAGCAGCCTCCGGGACAGGGGTAGAGAGCCCCAGCATTTT
TRBV30	TRBJ1-2	NA	NA	CAWSSIDRLNYGYTF	TGTGCCTGGAGCAGTATCGACAGGTTGAACTATGGCTACACCTTC
TRBV11-2	TRBJ1-1	NA	few	CASSLVPTREAFF	TGTGCCAGCAGCTTAGTCCCCACAAGAGAAGCTTTCTTT
TRBV25-1	TRBJ2-7	TRBD1	NA	CASSARQGSYEQYF	TGTGCCAGCAGTGCCCGACAGGGTTCCTACGAGCAGTACTTC
TRBV19	TRBJ2-1	NA	NA	CASSIPYNEQFF	TGTGCCAGTAGTATCCCCTACAATGAGCAGTTCTTC
TRBV5-1	TRBJ1-4	NA	NA	CASSSDRLSNEKLFF	TGCGCCAGCAGCTCAGACAGACTTTCTAATGAAAAACTGTTTTTT
TRBV6-5	TRBJ2-1	TRBD1	once	CASKTGTGLEQFF	TGTGCCAGCAAAACCGGGACAGGACTTGAGCAGTTCTTC
TRBV27	TRBJ2-7	NA	NA	CASSLKGPFSYEQYF	TGTGCCAGCAGTTTGAAGGGCCCCTTCTCCTACGAGCAGTACTTC
TRBV5-1	TRBJ2-3	TRBD1	NA	CASSEGALWDTQYF	TGCGCCAGCAGTGAGGGGGCCCTCTGGGATACGCAGTATTTT
TRBV6-5	TRBJ1-1	NA	NA	CASSFPRGTEAFF	TGTGCCAGCAGTTTTCCACGCGGCACTGAAGCTTTCTTT
TRBV2	TRBJ1-1	NA	NA	CASRLGILNTEAFF	TGTGCCAGCAGACTCGGGATTTTGAACACTGAAGCTTTCTTT
TRBV5-1	TRBJ1-4	NA	NA	CASSLARDTQGQKLFF	TGCGCCAGCAGCTTGGCGAGGGACACACAGGGACAAAAACTGTTTTTT
TRBV11-2	TRBJ1-2	NA	NA	CASSLSPIYGYTF	TGTGCCAGCAGCTTAAGTCCGATATATGGCTACACCTTC
TRBV10-3	TRBJ2-2	TRBD1	NA	CAIDRGGTGELFF	TGTGCCATTGACAGGGGTGGGACCGGGGAGCTGTTTTTT
TRBV5-1	TRBJ1-1	NA	NA	CASSLGIIANTEAFF	TGCGCCAGCAGCTTGGGTATAATCGCGAACACTGAAGCTTTCTTT
TRBV7-9	TRBJ1-1	NA	few	CASSAQIEAFF	TGTGCCAGCAGCGCACAGATTGAAGCTTTCTTT
TRBV19	TRBJ2-1	NA	NA	CASSIDWAGNEQFF	TGTGCCAGTAGTATAGATTGGGCGGGCAATGAGCAGTTCTTC
TRBV7-6	TRBJ2-3	NA	NA	CASSSVNTDTQYF	TGTGCCAGCAGCTCGGTCAACACAGATACGCAGTATTTT
TRBV5-5	TRBJ2-5	NA	NA	CASSLVPKSQETQYF	TGTGCCAGCAGCTTGGTTCCGAAGAGCCAAGAGACCCAGTACTTC
TRBV27	TRBJ1-2	NA	NA	CASRAGNSYGYTF	TGTGCCAGCAGGGCAGGGAATAGCTATGGCTACACCTTC
TRBV6-1	TRBJ1-4	NA	NA	CASRNSEKLFF	TGTGCCAGCAGAAACTCGGAAAAACTGTTTTTT
TRBV11-2	TRBJ2-5	NA	NA	CASSFSGRVAETQYF	TGTGCCAGCAGCTTCTCGGGCAGGGTAGCAGAGACCCAGTACTTC
TRBV5-4	TRBJ2-1	NA	NA	CASSGWDGNEQFF	TGTGCCAGCAGCGGTTGGGACGGCAATGAGCAGTTCTTC